Below are 21 T cell receptor beta chains sequenced from a single sample in a study of blood T cell repertoires in COVID-19. Here immunoSEQ multiplex PCR was the method, and the copy in TCRdb shows in-frame clones only, minus some. The sample lists roughly 320,000 clones; 90% were seen once. Specimen: peripheral blood. Source of these receptors: a woman between 45 and 60 years old with COVID-19, enrolled during active disease.

This clone occurred a few times. The genes are TRBV7-9 and TRBJ2-7, with TRBD2 matching over 9 bases. Trimming removed 5 bases from V and 1 base from J; junction bases left unmatched: 12. CDR1 and CDR2 (germline): SEHNR, FQNEAQ (reference sequence). This CDR3 region has 17 residues. CDR3 coding DNA: TGTGCCAGCAGCCTAAGGGATAGCGGGAGACGGTCCTACGAGCAGTACTTC. Its translation: CASSLRDSGRRSYEQYF.

This chain links TRBV11-2 with TRBJ2-5, with 10 bases that match TRBD2. The germline gives CDR1 SGHAT, CDR2 FQNNGV. CDR3 length equals 15 residues. The ends lost 6 bases at V and 4 bases at J; junction bases unmatched: 8. As DNA, the CDR3 is TGTGCCAGCAGTCCGCTAGCGGGAGTCAGAGAGACCCAGTACTTC. Its protein is CASSPLAGVRETQYF.

The V gene is TRBV15, the J gene TRBJ2-3; D remains ambiguous. The CDR3 runs 16 residues. Trimming pared 0 bases from V and 3 bases from J, leaving 13 bases between. The germline V gene has CDR1 LNHNV and CDR2 YYDKDF (reference sequence). The CDR3 here is CATSRESLLPTDTQYF. The DNA of the CDR3 is TGTGCCACCAGCAGAGAGAGTTTACTCCCAACAGATACGCAGTATTTT.

The chain employs TRBV7-9 and TRBJ1-1; D uncertain. Germline V gene data show CDR1 as SEHNR and CDR2 as FQNEAQ (reference sequence). V was clipped by 1 base and J by 1 base, with 19 bases between them. The CDR3 contains 18 residues. In DNA form, the CDR3 reads TGTGCCAGCAGCTTAGACCCCGTTAATAGGAGGAGGAACACTGAAGCTTTCTTT. This gives the protein CASSLDPVNRRRNTEAFF.

The rearrangement uses TRBV5-1 and TRBJ2-5; D is perhaps TRBD2 (6 bases). Trimming shortened V by 0 bases and J by 5 bases, and 23 bases separated the two germline ends. The germline gives CDR1 SGHRS, CDR2 YFSETQ. The CDR3 runs to 18 residues. The CDR3 here is CASSLASYSGEGRETQYF. The CDR3 nucleotides read TGCGCCAGCAGCTTGGCCTCCTATTCGGGAGAGGGAAGGGAGACCCAGTACTTC.

This clone has a handful of counts. The J gene is TRBJ1-3, the V gene TRBV7-6, with unresolved D. This CDR3 spans 16 amino acids. Germline values: CDR1 SGHVS, CDR2 FNYEAQ. Trimming cost V 4 bases and J 0 bases, with 13 bases left between them. The CDR3 nucleotides are TGTGCCAGCAGCTCCCCCGGGGAAGACTCTGGAAACACCATATATTTT. It yields the protein CASSSPGEDSGNTIYF.

This clone showed up just a few times. The V call is TRBV5-1, the J call TRBJ2-7; 7 bases match TRBD1. CDR1 is SGHRS and CDR2 is YFSETQ in the germline V gene. This CDR3 is 13 amino acids long. The V gene end was trimmed by 4 bases and the J gene end by 3 bases; junction bases not matched to a gene: 4. CDR3 residues: CASSADRDYEQYF. In DNA form, the CDR3 reads TGCGCCAGCAGCGCCGACAGGGACTACGAGCAGTACTTC.

This clone was observed a few times. The V call is TRBV27, the J call TRBJ2-7, with TRBD1 as a possible D gene (6 bases). Germline CDR1 MNHEY, CDR2 SMNVEV (reference sequence). The CDR3 is 14 residues long. Trimming removed 6 bases at V and 0 bases at J, with 12 bases between. CDR3 sequence reads: CASSPWTASYEQYF. The CDR3 nucleotides read TGTGCCAGCAGCCCTTGGACAGCCTCCTACGAGCAGTACTTC.

This chain uses TRBV3-1 (or the pseudogene TRBV3-2) with TRBJ2-7, with TRBD2 matching over 10 bases. Trimming cost V 1 base and J 3 bases; bases outside gene matches: 9. This CDR3 comprises 17 residues. CDR1 is LGHDT, CDR2 YNNKEL, per germline (reference sequence). CDR3 sequence (DNA): TGTGCCAGCAGCCAAGGGTTGTTGCTAGCGGGGGTCTACGAGCAGTACTTC. Amino acid sequence: CASSQGLLLAGVYEQYF.

The rearrangement joins TRBV2 to TRBJ2-2; D is possibly TRBD1 (5 bases). Trimming removed 6 bases at V and 1 base at J, with 12 bases between. CDR1 is SNHLY, CDR2 FYNNEI, per germline. The CDR3 spans 15 residues. Written as DNA, the CDR3 is TGTGCCAGCAGACCGACGACAGTGAACACCGGGGAGCTGTTTTTT. This encodes CASRPTTVNTGELFF.

A few counts support this clone. The V gene is TRBV7-2, the J gene TRBJ1-2; TRBD1 is a possible D gene (6 bases). Trimming removed 6 bases from V and 0 bases from J, with 11 bases in between. CDR3 length: 14 residues. Germline-derived CDR1 and CDR2 are SGHTA and FQGNSA. The CDR3 here is CASRPGHSNYGYTF. The CDR3 DNA sequence: TGTGCCAGCAGACCGGGACACTCTAACTATGGCTACACCTTC. Filled out from reference TRBV7-2 and TRBJ1-2, the complete variable domain reads GAGVSQSPSNKVTEKGKDVELRCDPISGHTALYWYRQSLGQGLEFLIYFQGNSAPDKSGLPSDRFSAERTGGSVSTLTIQRTQQEDSAVYLCASRPGHSNYGYTFGSGTRLTVV.

The chain recombines TRBV11-2 with TRBJ2-1; 14 bases map to TRBD2. The trim removed 5 bases at V and 4 bases at J, leaving 10 bases unmatched. There are 18 residues in the CDR3. Per the germline V gene, CDR1 is SGHAT and CDR2 is FQNNGV. The chain's CDR3 is CASSPGTSGRGWYNEQFF. As DNA, the CDR3 is TGTGCCAGCAGCCCTGGGACTAGCGGGAGAGGTTGGTACAATGAGCAGTTCTTC. Variable domain in full (rest from reference TRBV11-2 and TRBJ2-1): EAGVAQSPRYKIIEKRQSVAFWCNPISGHATLYWYQQILGQGPKLLIQFQNNGVVDDSQLPKDRFSAERLKGVDSTLKIQPAKLEDSAVYLCASSPGTSGRGWYNEQFFGPGTRLTVL.

This clone was counted a single time. This chain uses TRBV11-3 with TRBJ2-5; D is unclear. The CDR3 is 12 residues long. The germline CDR1 and CDR2 sequences are SGHNT and YENEEA. Between the trimmed V and J ends, which lost 5 bases and 5 bases, there was a span of 9 bases. In DNA form, the CDR3 reads TGTGCCAGCAGCGCTGGCTGGGAGACCCAGTACTTC. It specifies CASSAGWETQYF.

The J gene is TRBJ2-7, the V gene TRBV30, with TRBD1 matching 9 bases. The V and J ends lost 7 bases and 5 bases, in that order; junction bases with no gene match: 9. CDR3 length: 13 amino acids. CDR1 is GTSNPN, CDR2 SVGIG, per germline (reference sequence). CDR3 in amino acids: CASHRGLFDEQYF. The CDR3, as DNA: TGTGCCTCCCACAGGGGGCTCTTTGACGAGCAGTACTTC.

The rearrangement joins TRBV3-1 (or the pseudogene TRBV3-2) to TRBJ2-7; a possible D gene is TRBD1 (6 bases). Trimming took 4 bases from V and 5 from J, leaving 9 bases between them. The length of the CDR3 is 12 residues. The germline gives CDR1 LGHDT, CDR2 YNNKEL (reference sequence). CDR3: CASSPDRNEQYF. CDR3 DNA: TGTGCCAGCAGCCCCGACAGGAACGAGCAGTACTTC.

J is TRBJ2-3 and V is TRBV4-2, with 11 nucleotides matching TRBD2. In germline, CDR1 is LGHNA, CDR2 YNFKEQ. The CDR3 totals 15 residues. Germline trimming cut 0 bases from V and 11 bases from J; bases unmatched to any gene: 7. The CDR3 loop reads CASSQESTSGGMQYF. CDR3 nucleotides: TGTGCCAGCAGCCAAGAGAGTACTAGCGGGGGCATGCAGTATTTT.

The V call is TRBV9, the J call TRBJ2-5, with 9 nucleotides matching TRBD1. The CDR3 has 16 residues. V was pared by 0 bases and J by 1 base, with 4 bases of the junction left unmatched. Germline lookup yields CDR1 SGDLS and CDR2 YYNGEE. DNA of the CDR3: TGTGCCAGCAGCGTAGCTACGACAGGGGGCCAAGAGACCCAGTACTTC. This sequence encodes CASSVATTGGQETQYF.

This chain connects TRBV30 to TRBJ2-3; 10 nucleotides line up with TRBD2. Germline V gives CDR1 GTSNPN, CDR2 SVGIG (reference sequence). V dropped 3 bases and J dropped 8; count of bases not matched to a gene: 8. CDR3 length: 14 amino acids. CDR3 region: CAWSLAGVTGTQYF. In nucleotides, the CDR3 is TGTGCCTGGAGCCTAGCGGGAGTAACGGGTACGCAGTATTTT.

The V call is TRBV27, the J call TRBJ2-7; D uncertain. V was trimmed by 5 bases and J by 5 bases, leaving 13 bases between them. CDR3 length: 13 residues. Germline values: CDR1 MNHEY, CDR2 SMNVEV (reference sequence). CDR3 in amino acids: CASSTNLMNEQYF. The CDR3 DNA reads as TGTGCCAGCAGTACCAACTTGATGAACGAGCAGTACTTC.

The V gene is TRBV5-6, the J gene TRBJ1-3; D call uncertain. This CDR3 region has 14 residues. The germline V gene has CDR1 SGHDT and CDR2 YYEEEE. Between the trimmed V and J ends, which lost 3 bases and 1 base, there was a span of 8 bases. The chain's CDR3 is CASSWRVSGNTIYF. The DNA of the CDR3 is TGTGCCAGCAGCTGGAGGGTATCTGGAAACACCATATATTTT.

This clone appeared a few times. The rearrangement joins TRBV4-2 to TRBJ2-7; 11 bases line up with TRBD1. V gave up 5 bases and J gave up 6 bases; unmatched junction bases: 6. This CDR3 comprises 14 residues. The germline gives CDR1 LGHNA, CDR2 YNFKEQ. The CDR3 spells CASSAGQGAGEQYF. The DNA for the CDR3 is TGTGCCAGCAGCGCCGGACAGGGGGCGGGCGAGCAGTACTTC.